Following are 12 T cell receptor beta chains from one sample sequenced in a study of T cells in Graves' hyperthyroidism and ophthalmopathy. RNA transcripts served as the template for amplifying TCR beta CDR3 regions. When the TCR CDR3 underwent first-round RT-PCR, the HTBI primer set was used. TCRdb processed the multiplex PCR reads anew with MiXCR; each CDR3 protein has one entry. The sample has a few hundred thousand distinct CDR3 sequences, 15% to 19% seen once. Sequencing was carried out using blood. The receptors were sampled from a woman between 18 and 30 years old with Graves' hyperthyroidism.

This chain uses TRBV29-1 with TRBJ1-5; D gene unclear. Germline V gene lookup returns CDR1 SQVTM and CDR2 ANQGSEA. The CDR3 loop spans 14 amino acids. The germline V and J ends were trimmed by 1 base and 4 bases, with 11 bases remaining between them. The CDR3 sequence is CSVEVEGNNQPQHF. The CDR3 DNA sequence: TGCAGCGTTGAAGTGGAAGGCAATAATCAGCCCCAGCATTTT.

The gene calls are TRBV28 and TRBJ1-3; D is perhaps TRBD1 (6 bases). V was pared by 4 bases and J by 6 bases, with 10 bases between. CDR1 MDHEN and CDR2 SYDVKM come from the germline V gene. This CDR3 contains 13 residues. Here the CDR3 reads CASSSTGENTIYF. CDR3 DNA sequence: TGTGCCAGCAGTTCGACAGGCGAAAACACCATATATTTT.

This clonotype was found many times. V gene TRBV12-3 or TRBV12-4 combines with J gene TRBJ1-2, with 7 bases that match TRBD1. The CDR3 extends over 13 amino acids. Germline trimming cut 6 bases from V and 2 bases from J; bases unmatched to any gene: 3. CDR3 sequence reads: CASSSDRNYGYTF. The CDR3, as DNA: TGTGCCAGCAGCTCGGACAGGAACTATGGCTACACCTTC.

The chain joins TRBV6-1 to TRBJ2-2, with 7 bases fitting TRBD1. The CDR3 sequence is 17 residues long. Germline CDR1 is MNHNS and CDR2 is SASEGT. The ends lost 6 bases at V and 0 bases at J; junction bases unmatched: 10. CDR3 DNA: TGTGCCAGCAGCCGACCGAGGGACAGACCGAACACCGGGGAGCTGTTTTTT. This translates into CASSRPRDRPNTGELFF.

The chain joins TRBV7-9 to TRBJ1-5; unclear D gene. The V end lost 6 bases, the J end lost 0 bases, and 6 bases lay between the germline ends. The CDR3 loop spans 13 amino acids. In germline, CDR1 is SEHNR, CDR2 FQNEAQ (reference sequence). The CDR3 sequence: CASSDYSNQPQHF. CDR3 coding DNA: TGTGCCAGCAGTGATTATAGCAATCAGCCCCAGCATTTT. Full variable domain (missing parts from reference TRBV7-9 and TRBJ1-5): DTGVSQNPRHKITKRGQNVTFRCDPISEHNRLYWYRQTLGQGPEFLTYFQNEAQLEKSRLLSDRFSAERPKGSFSTLEIQRTEQGDSAMYLCASSDYSNQPQHFGDGTRLSIL.

This clonotype was observed many times. The rearrangement links TRBV6-1 to TRBJ1-2; D not resolved. This CDR3 is built from 13 residues. V shed 5 bases and J shed 8 bases, with 15 bases lying between them. The germline gives CDR1 MNHNS, CDR2 SASEGT. CDR3 in DNA: TGTGCCAGCAGTTACTTGCAGCGGAGGGGCTACACCTTC. This encodes CASSYLQRRGYTF.

This clonotype came up many times. The chain couples TRBV11-2 to TRBJ2-7; D is possibly TRBD1 (5 bases). From germline, CDR1 is SGHAT and CDR2 FQNNGV. V lost 5 bases, J lost 0 bases, and 14 bases lay in between. This CDR3 spans 15 amino acids. CDR3 DNA: TGTGCCAGCAGCCCCCACAGGCGACGCTCCTACGAGCAGTACTTC. Protein product: CASSPHRRRSYEQYF.

This clonotype was seen at least ten times. The chain couples TRBV2 to TRBJ2-5; weak D call: TRBD1 (5 bases). V was cut by 4 bases and J by 5 bases, with 8 bases left in between. The CDR3 contains 12 residues. The germline gives CDR1 SNHLY, CDR2 FYNNEI. The CDR3 spells CASSGTSETQYF. The CDR3 DNA sequence: TGTGCCAGCAGTGGGACATCCGAGACCCAGTACTTC.

This clonotype was recorded many times. This rearrangement joins TRBV28 to TRBJ1-1, with 7 bases that match TRBD1. The ends lost 2 bases at V and 4 bases at J; junction bases unmatched: 4. Germline V gene sequence: CDR1 MDHEN, CDR2 SYDVKM. The CDR3 has 14 residues. CDR3 nucleotides: TGTGCCAGCAGTTTAGACAGGGTGGTCACTGAAGCTTTCTTT. Protein: CASSLDRVVTEAFF.

J is TRBJ2-4 and V is TRBV6-1; no definite D call. CDR3 length: 14 residues. V was shortened by 4 bases and J by 0 bases, with 7 bases between the two germline ends. CDR1 and CDR2 from the germline V gene are MNHNS and SASEGT. The CDR3: CASSAALAKNIQYF. The CDR3, as DNA: TGTGCCAGCAGTGCCGCCCTAGCCAAAAACATTCAGTACTTC.

The chain links TRBV19 to TRBJ2-1; TRBD2 matches at 12 bases. Germline loops: CDR1 LNHDA, CDR2 SQIVND (reference sequence). This CDR3 is built from 16 residues. V trimming: 6 bases; J trimming: 3 bases; junction bases outside the gene matches: 6. This CDR3 reads CASRSSGGAFYNEQFF. The CDR3 nucleotides read TGTGCCAGTAGATCTAGCGGGGGGGCGTTCTACAATGAGCAGTTCTTC.

Only one count was recorded for this clonotype. The rearrangement links TRBV7-6 to TRBJ1-1; tentative D call: TRBD1 (5 bases). Germline V gene sequence: CDR1 SGHVS, CDR2 FNYEAQ. V was shortened by 5 bases and J by 0 bases, with 10 bases between the two germline ends. The CDR3 extends over 14 amino acids. CDR3 bases: TGTGCCAGCAGCCCCATGACAGTGAACACTGAAGCTTTCTTT. Its translation is CASSPMTVNTEAFF.